Listed here is a single T cell receptor beta chain. Its antigen is unknown. CDR1 and CDR2 (germline): SGHRS, YFSETQ. The V gene lost 4 bases and the J gene lost 0 bases, with 14 bases spanning the gap. The CDR3 contains 17 residues. CD25-based Treg depletion was applied to purified naive CD4+ T cells. General observations from the study: The larger cohort examined one V-J beta rearrangement, not whole repertoires.

Semi-nested PCR with Nested Universal Primer A followed constant-region reverse priming of full-length variable regions. Each CDR3 protein is one row after TCRdb ran MiXCR on the 5' RACE reads. The sample contains tens of thousands of distinct CDR3 sequences, approximately 17% of which appear only once. The sample consisted of naive CD4+ T cells sorted from blood. The subset denotes: naive CD4+ T cells, CD4+CD45RA+CD25-. The sequence was obtained from a female donor with breast cancer. This chain links TRBV5-1 with TRBJ2-6, with a weak D call TRBD1 (5 bases). CDR3: CASSQSRDSSGANVLTF. CDR3 DNA sequence: TGCGCCAGCAGCCAGAGTAGAGACAGCTCTGGGGCCAACGTCCTGACTTTC.